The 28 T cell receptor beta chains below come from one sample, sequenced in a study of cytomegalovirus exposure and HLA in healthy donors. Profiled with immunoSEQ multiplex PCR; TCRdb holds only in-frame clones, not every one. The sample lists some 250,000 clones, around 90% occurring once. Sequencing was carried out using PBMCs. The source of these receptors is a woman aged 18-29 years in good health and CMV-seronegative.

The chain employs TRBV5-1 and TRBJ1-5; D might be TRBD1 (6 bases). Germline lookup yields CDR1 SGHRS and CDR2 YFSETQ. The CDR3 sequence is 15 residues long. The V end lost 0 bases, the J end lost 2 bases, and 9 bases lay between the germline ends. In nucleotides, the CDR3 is TGCGCCAGCAGCTTGGGACAGGCGGGCAATCAGCCCCAGCATTTT. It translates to CASSLGQAGNQPQHF.

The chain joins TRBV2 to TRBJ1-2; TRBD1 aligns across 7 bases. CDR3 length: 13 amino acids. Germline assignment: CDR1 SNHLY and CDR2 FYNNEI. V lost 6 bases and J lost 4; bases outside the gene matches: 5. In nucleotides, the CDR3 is TGTGCCAGCAGCCTGGGACAGAGCTATGGCTACACCTTC. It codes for CASSLGQSYGYTF.

The CDR3 DNA sequence: TGTGCCAGCAGTCCGTCTAGCACAGATACGCAGTATTTT. This translates into CASSPSSTDTQYF. J is TRBJ2-3 and V is TRBV7-9; unclear D gene. The CDR3 spans 13 residues. The ends were cut back, 6 bases at V and 0 bases at J, with 7 bases in the middle. Per germline, CDR1 SEHNR and CDR2 FQNEAQ (reference sequence).

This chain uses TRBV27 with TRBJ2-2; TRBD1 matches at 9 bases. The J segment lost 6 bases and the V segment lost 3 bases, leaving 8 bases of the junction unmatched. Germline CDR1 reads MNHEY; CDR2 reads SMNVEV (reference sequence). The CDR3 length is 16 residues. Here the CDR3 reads CASSFWGGQGPGELFF. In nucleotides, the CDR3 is TGTGCCAGCAGTTTTTGGGGGGGACAGGGCCCCGGGGAGCTGTTTTTT.

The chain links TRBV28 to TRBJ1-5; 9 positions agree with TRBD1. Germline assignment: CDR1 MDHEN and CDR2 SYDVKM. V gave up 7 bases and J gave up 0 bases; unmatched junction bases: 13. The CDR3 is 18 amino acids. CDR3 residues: CASNWTGDQKTSNQPQHF. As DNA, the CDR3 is TGTGCCAGCAACTGGACAGGGGACCAGAAGACTAGCAATCAGCCCCAGCATTTT.

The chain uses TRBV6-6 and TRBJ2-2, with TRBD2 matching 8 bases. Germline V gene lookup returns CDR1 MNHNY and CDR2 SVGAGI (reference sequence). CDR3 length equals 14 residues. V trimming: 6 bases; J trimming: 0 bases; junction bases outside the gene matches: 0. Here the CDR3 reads CASRTSANTGELFF. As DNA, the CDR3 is TGTGCCAGCAGGACTAGCGCGAACACCGGGGAGCTGTTTTTT.

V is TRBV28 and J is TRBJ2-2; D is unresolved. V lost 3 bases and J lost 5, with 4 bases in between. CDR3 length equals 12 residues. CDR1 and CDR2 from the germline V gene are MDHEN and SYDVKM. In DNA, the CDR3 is TGTGCCAGCAGTTTCGTAACCGGGGAGCTGTTTTTT. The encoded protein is CASSFVTGELFF.

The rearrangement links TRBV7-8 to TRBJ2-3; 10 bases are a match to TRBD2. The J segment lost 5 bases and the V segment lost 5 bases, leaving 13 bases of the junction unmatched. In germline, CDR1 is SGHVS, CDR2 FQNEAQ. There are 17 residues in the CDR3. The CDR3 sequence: CASSPSPSGGARDTQYF. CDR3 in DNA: TGTGCCAGCAGCCCCAGTCCAAGCGGGGGGGCCAGAGATACGCAGTATTTT.

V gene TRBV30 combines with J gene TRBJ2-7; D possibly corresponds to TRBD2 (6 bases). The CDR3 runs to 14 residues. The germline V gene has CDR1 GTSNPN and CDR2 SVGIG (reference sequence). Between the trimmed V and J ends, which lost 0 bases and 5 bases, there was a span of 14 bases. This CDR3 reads CAWSVLRSGDEQYF. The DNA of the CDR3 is TGTGCCTGGAGTGTACTTCGCTCGGGAGACGAGCAGTACTTC.

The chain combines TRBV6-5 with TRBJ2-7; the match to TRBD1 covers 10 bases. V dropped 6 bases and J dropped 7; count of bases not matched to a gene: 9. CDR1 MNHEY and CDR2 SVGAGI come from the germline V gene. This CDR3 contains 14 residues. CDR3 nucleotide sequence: TGTGCCAGCAGCCAATCCCGGGACAGGGGAGAGCAGTACTTC. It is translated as CASSQSRDRGEQYF.

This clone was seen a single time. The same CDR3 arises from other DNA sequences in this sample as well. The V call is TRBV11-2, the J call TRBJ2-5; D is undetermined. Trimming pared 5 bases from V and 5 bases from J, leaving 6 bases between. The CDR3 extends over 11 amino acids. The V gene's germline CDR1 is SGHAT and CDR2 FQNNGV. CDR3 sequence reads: CASSLSETQYF. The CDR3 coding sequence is TGTGCCAGCAGCCTATCGGAGACCCAGTACTTC.

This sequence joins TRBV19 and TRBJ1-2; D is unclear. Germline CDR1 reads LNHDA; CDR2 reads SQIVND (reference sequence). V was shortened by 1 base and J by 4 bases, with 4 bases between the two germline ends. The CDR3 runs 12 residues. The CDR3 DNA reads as TGTGCCAGTAGTATAGTCGGCTATGGCTACACCTTC. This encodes CASSIVGYGYTF. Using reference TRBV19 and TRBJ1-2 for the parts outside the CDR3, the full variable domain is DGGITQSPKYLFRKEGQNVTLSCEQNLNHDAMYWYRQDPGQGLRLIYYSQIVNDFQKGDIAEGYSVSREKKESFPLTVTSAQKNPTAFYLCASSIVGYGYTFGSGTRLTVV.

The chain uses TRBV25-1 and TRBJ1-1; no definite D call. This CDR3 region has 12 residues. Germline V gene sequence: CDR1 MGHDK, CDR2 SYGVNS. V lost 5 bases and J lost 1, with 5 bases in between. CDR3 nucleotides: TGTGCCAGCAGTATGGCGAACACTGAAGCTTTCTTT. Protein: CASSMANTEAFF.

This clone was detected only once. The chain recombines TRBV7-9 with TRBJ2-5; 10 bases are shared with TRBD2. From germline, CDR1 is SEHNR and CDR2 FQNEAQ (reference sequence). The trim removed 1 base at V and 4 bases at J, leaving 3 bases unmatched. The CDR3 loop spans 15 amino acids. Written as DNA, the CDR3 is TGTGCCAGCAGCTTAGGACTAGCGGGTAGAGAGACCCAGTACTTC. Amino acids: CASSLGLAGRETQYF. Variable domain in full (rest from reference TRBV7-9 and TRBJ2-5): DTGVSQNPRHKITKRGQNVTFRCDPISEHNRLYWYRQTLGQGPEFLTYFQNEAQLEKSRLLSDRFSAERPKGSFSTLEIQRTEQGDSAMYLCASSLGLAGRETQYFGPGTRLLVL.

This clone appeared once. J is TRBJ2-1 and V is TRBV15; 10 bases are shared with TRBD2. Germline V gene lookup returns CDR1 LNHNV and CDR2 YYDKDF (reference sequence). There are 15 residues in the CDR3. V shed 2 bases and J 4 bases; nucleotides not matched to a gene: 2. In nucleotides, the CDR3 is TGTGCCACCAGCAGAAGCGGGGGGGCATACAATGAGCAGTTCTTC. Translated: CATSRSGGAYNEQFF.

The CDR3 loop is CASSPPTGRTEAFF. The CDR3 coding sequence is TGTGCCAGCAGCCCCCCGACAGGGAGAACTGAAGCTTTCTTT. The chain combines TRBV5-4 with TRBJ1-1; 7 bases map to TRBD1. The V segment lost 4 bases and the J segment 5 bases; nucleotides outside the gene matches: 8. The germline gives CDR1 SGHNT, CDR2 YYREEE (reference sequence). The CDR3 runs 14 residues.

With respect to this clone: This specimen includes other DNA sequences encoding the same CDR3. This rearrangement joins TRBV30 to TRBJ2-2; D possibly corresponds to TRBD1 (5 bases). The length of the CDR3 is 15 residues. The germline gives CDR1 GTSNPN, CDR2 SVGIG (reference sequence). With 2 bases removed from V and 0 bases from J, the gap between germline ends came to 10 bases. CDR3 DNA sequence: TGTGCCTGGAGTTCCCTAGGGGCGAACACCGGGGAGCTGTTTTTT. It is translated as CAWSSLGANTGELFF.

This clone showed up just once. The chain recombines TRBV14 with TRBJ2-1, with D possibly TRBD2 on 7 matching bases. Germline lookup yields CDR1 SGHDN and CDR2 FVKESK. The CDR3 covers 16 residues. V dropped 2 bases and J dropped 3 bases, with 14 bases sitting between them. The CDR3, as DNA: TGTGCCAGCAGCCAAACAGGGAGGGTCGACTACAATGAGCAGTTCTTC. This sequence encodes CASSQTGRVDYNEQFF.

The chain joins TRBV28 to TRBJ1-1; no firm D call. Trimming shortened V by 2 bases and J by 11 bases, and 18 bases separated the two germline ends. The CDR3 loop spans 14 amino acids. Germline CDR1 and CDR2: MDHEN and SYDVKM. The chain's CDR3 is CASSLGVRVVAAFF. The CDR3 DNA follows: TGTGCCAGCAGTTTAGGGGTCCGTGTGGTAGCGGCTTTCTTT.

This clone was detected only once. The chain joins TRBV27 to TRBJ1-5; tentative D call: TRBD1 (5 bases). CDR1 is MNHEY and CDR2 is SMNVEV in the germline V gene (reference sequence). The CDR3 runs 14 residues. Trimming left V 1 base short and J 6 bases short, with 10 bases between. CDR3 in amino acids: CASSLFRASQPQHF. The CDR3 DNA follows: TGTGCCAGCAGTTTATTCAGGGCTAGTCAGCCCCAGCATTTT.

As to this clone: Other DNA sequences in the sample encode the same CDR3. CDR3 sequence: CASSLQGAYNEQFF. DNA of the CDR3: TGTGCCAGCAGTCTACAGGGGGCATACAATGAGCAGTTCTTC. V and J are TRBV2 and TRBJ2-1; TRBD1 matches at 9 bases. This CDR3 is 14 amino acids long. Germline V lookup: CDR1 SNHLY, CDR2 FYNNEI. The J segment lost 4 bases and the V segment lost 5 bases, leaving 3 bases of the junction unmatched. Looking up the rest from reference TRBV2 and TRBJ2-1 gives the full variable domain: EPEVTQTPSHQVTQMGQEVILRCVPISNHLYFYWYRQILGQKVEFLVSFYNNEISEKSEIFDDQFSVERPDGSNFTLKIRSTKLEDSAMYFCASSLQGAYNEQFFGPGTRLTVL.

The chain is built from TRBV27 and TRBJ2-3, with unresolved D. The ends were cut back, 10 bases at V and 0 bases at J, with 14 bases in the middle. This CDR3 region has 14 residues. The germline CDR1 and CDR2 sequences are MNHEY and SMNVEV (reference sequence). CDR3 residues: CATTRRASTDTQYF. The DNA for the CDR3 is TGTGCCACCACCCGGCGAGCGAGCACAGATACGCAGTATTTT.

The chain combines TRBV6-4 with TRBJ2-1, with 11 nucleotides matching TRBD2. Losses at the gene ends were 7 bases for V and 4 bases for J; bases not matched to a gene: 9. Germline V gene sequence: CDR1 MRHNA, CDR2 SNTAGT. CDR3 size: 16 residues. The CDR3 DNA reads TGTGCCAGCAACCCCGAGGGACTAGCGGATTACAATGAGCAGTTCTTC. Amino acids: CASNPEGLADYNEQFF.

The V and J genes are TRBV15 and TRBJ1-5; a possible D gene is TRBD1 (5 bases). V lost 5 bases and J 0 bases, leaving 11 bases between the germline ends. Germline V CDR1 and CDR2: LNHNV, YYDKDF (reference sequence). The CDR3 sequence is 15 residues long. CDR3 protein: CATSHDRGSNQPQHF. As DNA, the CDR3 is TGTGCCACCAGCCATGACAGAGGTAGCAATCAGCCCCAGCATTTT.

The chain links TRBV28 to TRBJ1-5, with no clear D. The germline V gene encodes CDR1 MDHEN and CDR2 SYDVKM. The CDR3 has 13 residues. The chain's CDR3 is CAARGGNNQPQHF. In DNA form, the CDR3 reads TGTGCGGCCCGAGGAGGGAACAACCAGCCCCAGCATTTT.

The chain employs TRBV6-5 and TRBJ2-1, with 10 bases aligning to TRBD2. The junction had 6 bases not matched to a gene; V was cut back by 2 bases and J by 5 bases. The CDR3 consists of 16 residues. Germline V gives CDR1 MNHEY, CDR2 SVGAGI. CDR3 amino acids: CASSYRSGTSDNEQFF. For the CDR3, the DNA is TGTGCCAGCAGTTACCGGTCGGGGACTAGCGACAATGAGCAGTTCTTC.

CDR3 protein: CASSFLSSPPRYTEAFF. CDR3 DNA: TGTGCCAGCAGCTTTCTTTCGTCACCGCCGAGATACACTGAAGCTTTCTTT. The chain links TRBV7-2 to TRBJ1-1, with D hard to call. CDR1 is SGHTA, CDR2 FQGNSA, per germline. Trimming stripped 3 bases from V and 3 bases from J, with 20 bases between. The CDR3 consists of 17 residues.

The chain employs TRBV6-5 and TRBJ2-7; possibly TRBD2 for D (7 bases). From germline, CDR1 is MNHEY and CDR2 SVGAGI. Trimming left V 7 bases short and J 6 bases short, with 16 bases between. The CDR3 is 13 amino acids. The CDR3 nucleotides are TGTGCCAGCATGAAGGGGGGGGTCGGCGAGCAGTACGTC. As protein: CASMKGGVGEQYV.